This paragraph covers one T cell receptor (beta chain) sequence. What it binds is unknown. Sequenced by immunoSEQ multiplex PCR; TCRdb stores in-frame clones only, minus some. The sample lists some 110,000 clones; roughly nine tenths were seen once. These data come from a study of T cell responses to AZD1222 COVID-19 vaccine. Whole-study findings and limits: No repertoire was sampled before or during the peak T cell response, only after it. Of the AZD1222 recipients, only 5 or 6 were seropositive at baseline.

This CDR3 has 13 amino acids. The V gene end was trimmed by 6 bases and the J gene end by 3 bases; junction bases not matched to a gene: 4. Germline-derived CDR1 and CDR2 are MNHEY and SVGAGI. This TCR derives from an adult in good health. The sample consisted of peripheral blood, taken on day 0 of AZD1222 vaccination. This chain links TRBV6-5 with TRBJ1-2, with TRBD1 matching over 7 bases. The CDR3 DNA sequence: TGTGCCAGCAGCTACGGGACAGACTATGGCTACACCTTC. Translated, it gives CASSYGTDYGYTF.